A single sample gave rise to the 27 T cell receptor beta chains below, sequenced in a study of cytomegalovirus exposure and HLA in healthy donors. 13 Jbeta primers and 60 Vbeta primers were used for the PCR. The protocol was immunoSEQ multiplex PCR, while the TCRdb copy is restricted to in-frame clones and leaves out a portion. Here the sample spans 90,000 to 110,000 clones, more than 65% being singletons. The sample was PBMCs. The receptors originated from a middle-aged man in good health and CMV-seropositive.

CDR3 coding DNA: TGTGCCAGCTCACCCTCCGGGACACAGAGCAATCAGCCCCAGCATTTT. Amino acids: CASSPSGTQSNQPQHF. The V call is TRBV18, the J call TRBJ1-5, with a tentative D call TRBD1 (6 bases). V lost 3 bases, J lost 1 base, and 13 bases lay in between. CDR1 and CDR2 from the germline V gene are KGHSH and LQKENI. This CDR3 comprises 16 residues.

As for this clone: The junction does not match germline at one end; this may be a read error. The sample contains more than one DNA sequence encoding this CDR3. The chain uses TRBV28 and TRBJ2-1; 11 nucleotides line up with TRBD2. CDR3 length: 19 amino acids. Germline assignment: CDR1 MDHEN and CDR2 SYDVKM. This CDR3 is CASSGTGLAGGISYNEQFF. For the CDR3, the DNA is TGCGCCAGCAGTGGAACGGGGCTAGCGGGGGGTATCTCCTACAATGAGCAGTTCTTC.

CDR3 coding DNA: TGTGCCAGCAGGCGGGGTCTCTATAATTCACCCCTCCACTTT. Translated, it gives CASRRGLYNSPLHF. The V gene is TRBV6-5, the J gene TRBJ1-6; D ambiguous. CDR3 size: 14 residues. V lost 6 bases and J lost 3, with 9 bases in between. CDR1 and CDR2 from the germline V gene are MNHEY and SVGAGI.

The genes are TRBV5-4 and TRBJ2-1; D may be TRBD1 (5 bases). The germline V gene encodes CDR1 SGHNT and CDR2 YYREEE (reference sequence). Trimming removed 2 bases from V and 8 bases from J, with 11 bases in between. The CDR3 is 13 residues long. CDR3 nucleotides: TGTGCCAGCAGCTTCCCCCAGGGCGATGAGCAGTTCTTC. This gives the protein CASSFPQGDEQFF.

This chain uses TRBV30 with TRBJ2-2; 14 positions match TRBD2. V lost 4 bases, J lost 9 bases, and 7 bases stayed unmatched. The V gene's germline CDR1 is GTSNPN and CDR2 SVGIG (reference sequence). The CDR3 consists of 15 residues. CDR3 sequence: CAWTAGLAGVRELFF. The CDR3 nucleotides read TGTGCCTGGACCGCGGGACTAGCGGGGGTGCGGGAGCTGTTTTTT.

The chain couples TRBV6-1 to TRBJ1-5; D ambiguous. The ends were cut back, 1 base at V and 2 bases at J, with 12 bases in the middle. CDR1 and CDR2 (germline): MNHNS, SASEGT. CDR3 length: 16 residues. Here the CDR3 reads CASSEGGYGGNQPQHF. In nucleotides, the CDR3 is TGTGCCAGCAGTGAAGGTGGCTACGGGGGCAATCAGCCCCAGCATTTT.

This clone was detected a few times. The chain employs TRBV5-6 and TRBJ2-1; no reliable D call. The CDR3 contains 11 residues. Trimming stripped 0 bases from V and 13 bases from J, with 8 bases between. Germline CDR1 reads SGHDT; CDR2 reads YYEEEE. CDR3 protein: CASSLGLNQFF. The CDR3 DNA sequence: TGTGCCAGCAGCTTGGGTCTAAATCAGTTCTTC.

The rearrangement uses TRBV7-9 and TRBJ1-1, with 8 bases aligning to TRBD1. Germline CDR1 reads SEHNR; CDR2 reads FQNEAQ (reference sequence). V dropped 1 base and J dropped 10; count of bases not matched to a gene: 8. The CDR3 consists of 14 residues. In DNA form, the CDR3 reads TGTGCCAGCAGCTTAGGGCTGACAGGGGAGAGAGCTTTCTTT. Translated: CASSLGLTGERAFF.

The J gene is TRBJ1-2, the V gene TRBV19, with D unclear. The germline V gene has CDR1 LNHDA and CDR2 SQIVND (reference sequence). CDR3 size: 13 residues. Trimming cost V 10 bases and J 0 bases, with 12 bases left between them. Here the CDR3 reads CATQALPNYGYTF. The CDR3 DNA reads TGTGCCACCCAAGCCCTACCTAACTATGGCTACACCTTC.

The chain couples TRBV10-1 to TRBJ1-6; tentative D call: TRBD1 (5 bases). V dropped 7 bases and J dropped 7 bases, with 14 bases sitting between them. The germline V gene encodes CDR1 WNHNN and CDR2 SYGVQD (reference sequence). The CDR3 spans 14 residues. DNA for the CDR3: TGCGCCAGCACCGAGGAGGGACCGAATTCACCCCTCCACTTT. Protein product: CASTEEGPNSPLHF.

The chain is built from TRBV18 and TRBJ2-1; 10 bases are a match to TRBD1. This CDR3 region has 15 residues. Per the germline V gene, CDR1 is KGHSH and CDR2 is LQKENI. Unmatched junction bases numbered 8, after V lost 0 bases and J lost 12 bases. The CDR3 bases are TGTGCCAGCTCACCACCCACCGGACAGGGGGATAGGCAGTTCTTC. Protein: CASSPPTGQGDRQFF.

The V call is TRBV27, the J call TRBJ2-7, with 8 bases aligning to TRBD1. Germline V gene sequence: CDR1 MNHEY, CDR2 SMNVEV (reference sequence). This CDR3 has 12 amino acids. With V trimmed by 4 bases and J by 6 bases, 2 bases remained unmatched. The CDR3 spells CASSWTGSEQYF. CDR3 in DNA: TGTGCCAGCAGTTGGACAGGGAGCGAGCAGTACTTC.

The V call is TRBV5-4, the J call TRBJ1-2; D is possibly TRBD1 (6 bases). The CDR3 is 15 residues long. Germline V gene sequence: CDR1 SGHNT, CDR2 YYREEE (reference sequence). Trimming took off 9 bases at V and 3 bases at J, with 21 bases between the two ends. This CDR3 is CATRGAAGADYGYTF. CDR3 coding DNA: TGTGCCACCAGAGGGGCGGCAGGGGCAGACTATGGCTACACCTTC.

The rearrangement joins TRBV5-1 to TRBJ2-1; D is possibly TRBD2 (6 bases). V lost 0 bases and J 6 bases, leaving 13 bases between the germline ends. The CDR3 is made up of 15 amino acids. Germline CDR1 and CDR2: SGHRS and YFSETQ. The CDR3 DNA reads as TGCGCCAGCAGCTTGGGGGACTTTTTACCCAATGAGCAGTTCTTC. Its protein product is CASSLGDFLPNEQFF. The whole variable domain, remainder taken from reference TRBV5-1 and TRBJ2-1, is KAGVTQTPRYLIKTRGQQVTLSCSPISGHRSVSWYQQTPGQGLQFLFEYFSETQRNKGNFPGRFSGRQFSNSRSEMNVSTLELGDSALYLCASSLGDFLPNEQFFGPGTRLTVL.

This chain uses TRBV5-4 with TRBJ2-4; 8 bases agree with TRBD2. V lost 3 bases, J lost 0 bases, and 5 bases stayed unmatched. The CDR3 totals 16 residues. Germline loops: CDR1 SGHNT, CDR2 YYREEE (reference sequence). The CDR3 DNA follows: TGTGCCAGCAGCTATCATAGCGGGGAAGCCAAAAACATTCAGTACTTC. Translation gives CASSYHSGEAKNIQYF.

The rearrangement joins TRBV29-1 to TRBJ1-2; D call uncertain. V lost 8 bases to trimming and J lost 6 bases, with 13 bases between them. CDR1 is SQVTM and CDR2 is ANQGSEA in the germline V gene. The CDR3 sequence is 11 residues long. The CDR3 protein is CSHDGVDGYTF. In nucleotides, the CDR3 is TGCAGCCATGACGGGGTAGATGGCTACACCTTC.

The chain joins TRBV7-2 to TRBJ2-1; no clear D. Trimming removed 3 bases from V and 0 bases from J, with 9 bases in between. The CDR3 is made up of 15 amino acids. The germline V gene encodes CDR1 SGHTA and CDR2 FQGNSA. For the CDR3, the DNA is TGTGCCAGCAGCTTCCGCCCGAGCTCCTACAATGAGCAGTTCTTC. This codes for CASSFRPSSYNEQFF. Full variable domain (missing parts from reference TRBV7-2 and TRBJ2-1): GAGVSQSPSNKVTEKGKDVELRCDPISGHTALYWYRQSLGQGLEFLIYFQGNSAPDKSGLPSDRFSAERTGGSVSTLTIQRTQQEDSAVYLCASSFRPSSYNEQFFGPGTRLTVL.

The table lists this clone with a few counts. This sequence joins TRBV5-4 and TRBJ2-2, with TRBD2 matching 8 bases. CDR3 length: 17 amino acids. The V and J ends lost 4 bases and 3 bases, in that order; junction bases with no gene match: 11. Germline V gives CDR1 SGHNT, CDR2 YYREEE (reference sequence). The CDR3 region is CASSPGVAGPDTGELFF. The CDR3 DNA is TGTGCCAGCAGCCCTGGGGTAGCGGGGCCCGACACCGGGGAGCTGTTTTTT. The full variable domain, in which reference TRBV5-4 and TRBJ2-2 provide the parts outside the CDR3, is ETGVTQSPTHLIKTRGQQVTLRCSSQSGHNTVSWYQQALGQGPQFIFQYYREEENGRGNFPPRFSGLQFPNYSSELNVNALELDDSALYLCASSPGVAGPDTGELFFGEGSRLTVL.

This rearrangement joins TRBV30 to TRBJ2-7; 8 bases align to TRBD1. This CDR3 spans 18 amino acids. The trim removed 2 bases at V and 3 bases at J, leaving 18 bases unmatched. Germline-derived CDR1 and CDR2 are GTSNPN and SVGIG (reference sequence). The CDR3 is CAWSTRTARQGLYYEQYF. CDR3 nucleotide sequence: TGTGCCTGGAGTACTCGGACTGCTAGACAGGGGCTCTACTACGAGCAGTACTTC.

This CDR3 is CASSPRSGTLSYEQYF. The CDR3 coding sequence is TGTGCCAGCAGCCCTCGCTCCGGGACACTCTCCTACGAGCAGTACTTC. The chain uses TRBV7-9 and TRBJ2-7, with a tentative D call TRBD1 (6 bases). Germline loops: CDR1 SEHNR, CDR2 FQNEAQ (reference sequence). The V end lost 5 bases, the J end lost 0 bases, and 17 bases lay between the germline ends. This CDR3 is built from 16 residues. Combining the CDR3 with reference TRBV7-9 and TRBJ2-7 gives the whole variable domain DTGVSQNPRHKITKRGQNVTFRCDPISEHNRLYWYRQTLGQGPEFLTYFQNEAQLEKSRLLSDRFSAERPKGSFSTLEIQRTEQGDSAMYLCASSPRSGTLSYEQYFGPGTRLTVT.

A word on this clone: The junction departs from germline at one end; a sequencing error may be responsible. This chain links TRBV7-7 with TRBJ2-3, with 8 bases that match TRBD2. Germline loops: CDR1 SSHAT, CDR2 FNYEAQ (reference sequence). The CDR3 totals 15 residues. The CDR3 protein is CASSPREGGTDTQYF. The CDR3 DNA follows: TGTGCTAGCAGCCCTCGGGAGGGTGGCACAGATACGCAGTATTTT.

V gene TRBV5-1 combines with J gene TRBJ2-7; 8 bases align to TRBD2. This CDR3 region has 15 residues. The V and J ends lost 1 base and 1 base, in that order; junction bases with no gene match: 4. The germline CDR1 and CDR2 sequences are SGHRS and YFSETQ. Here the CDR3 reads CASSLSLAVSYEQYF. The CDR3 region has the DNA TGCGCCAGCAGCTTGTCACTAGCGGTTTCCTACGAGCAGTACTTC.

The CDR3 DNA reads TGTGCCAGCAGCGGGCAAAACACCGGGGAGCTGTTTTTT. Protein sequence: CASSGQNTGELFF. V is TRBV7-3 and J is TRBJ2-2; no clear D gene. CDR1 and CDR2 from the germline V gene are SGHTA and FQGTGA. Trimming shortened V by 5 bases and J by 2 bases, and 6 bases separated the two germline ends. The CDR3 spans 13 residues.

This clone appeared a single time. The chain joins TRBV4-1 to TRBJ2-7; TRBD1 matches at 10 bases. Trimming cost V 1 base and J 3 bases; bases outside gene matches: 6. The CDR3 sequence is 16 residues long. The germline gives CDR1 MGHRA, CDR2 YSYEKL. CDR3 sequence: CASSQVMTGGNYEQYF. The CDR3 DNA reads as TGCGCCAGCAGCCAAGTTATGACAGGGGGCAACTACGAGCAGTACTTC.

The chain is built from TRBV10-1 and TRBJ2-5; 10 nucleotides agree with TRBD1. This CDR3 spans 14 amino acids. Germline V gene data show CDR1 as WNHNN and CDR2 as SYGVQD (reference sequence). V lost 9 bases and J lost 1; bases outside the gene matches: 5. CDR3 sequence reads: CARWTGGIQETQYF. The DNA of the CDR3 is TGCGCCAGATGGACAGGGGGTATCCAAGAGACCCAGTACTTC.

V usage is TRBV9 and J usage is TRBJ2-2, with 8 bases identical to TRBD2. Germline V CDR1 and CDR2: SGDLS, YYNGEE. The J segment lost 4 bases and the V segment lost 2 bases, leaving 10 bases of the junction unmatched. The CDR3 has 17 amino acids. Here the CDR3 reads CASSVSAGGGSTGELFF. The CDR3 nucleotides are TGTGCCAGCAGCGTCTCAGCCGGGGGGGGGAGCACCGGGGAGCTGTTTTTT.

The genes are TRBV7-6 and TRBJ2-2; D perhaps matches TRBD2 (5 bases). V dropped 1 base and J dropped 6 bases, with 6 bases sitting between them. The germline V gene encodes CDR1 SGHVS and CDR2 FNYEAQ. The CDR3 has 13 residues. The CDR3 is CASSLERAGELFF. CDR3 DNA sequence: TGTGCCAGCAGCTTAGAGAGGGCCGGGGAGCTGTTTTTT.